This T cell receptor (beta chain) appears in the sequencing data of a study of CD8 T cells in ankylosing spondylitis. The CDR3 length is 14 residues. The J segment lost 8 bases and the V segment lost 5 bases, leaving 5 bases of the junction unmatched. The V gene's germline CDR1 is MNHNS and CDR2 SASEGT. Study-wide results and limits: Clones that were linked to disease were CD8+ and were relatively rare in peripheral blood. Disease-associated clones were reportedly significantly overrepresented in matched ankylosing spondylitis synovial fluid. There were earlier reports of some motif variants in reactive arthritis synovial fluid and blood.

This clonotype was found many times. The antigen remains undetermined. One entry per CDR3 protein results from TCRdb running MiXCR on the 5' RACE reads. Among about 64,000 distinct CDR3 sequences listed, more than 5.5% were seen once. Material: synovial fluid, either unsorted or a sorted T cell fraction (not recorded which). This sequence originates from a male donor with ankylosing spondylitis. J is TRBJ1-6 and V is TRBV6-1, with 8 bases fitting TRBD1. CDR3 sequence: CASSTDRAHSPLHF. CDR3 nucleotides: TGTGCCAGCAGTACGGACAGGGCCCATTCACCCCTCCACTTT.